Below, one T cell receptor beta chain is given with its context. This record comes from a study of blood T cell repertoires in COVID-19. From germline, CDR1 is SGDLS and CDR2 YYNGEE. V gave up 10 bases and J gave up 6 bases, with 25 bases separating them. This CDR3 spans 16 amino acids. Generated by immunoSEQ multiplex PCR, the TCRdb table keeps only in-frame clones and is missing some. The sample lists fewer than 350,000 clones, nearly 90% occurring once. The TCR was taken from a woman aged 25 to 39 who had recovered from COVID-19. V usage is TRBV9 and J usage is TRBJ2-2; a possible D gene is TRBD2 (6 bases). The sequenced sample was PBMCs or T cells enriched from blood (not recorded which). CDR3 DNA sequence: TGTGCCTGCACCAGGGAGGCAGTACCCCACCCCGGGGAGCTGTTTTTT. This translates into CACTREAVPHPGELFF.